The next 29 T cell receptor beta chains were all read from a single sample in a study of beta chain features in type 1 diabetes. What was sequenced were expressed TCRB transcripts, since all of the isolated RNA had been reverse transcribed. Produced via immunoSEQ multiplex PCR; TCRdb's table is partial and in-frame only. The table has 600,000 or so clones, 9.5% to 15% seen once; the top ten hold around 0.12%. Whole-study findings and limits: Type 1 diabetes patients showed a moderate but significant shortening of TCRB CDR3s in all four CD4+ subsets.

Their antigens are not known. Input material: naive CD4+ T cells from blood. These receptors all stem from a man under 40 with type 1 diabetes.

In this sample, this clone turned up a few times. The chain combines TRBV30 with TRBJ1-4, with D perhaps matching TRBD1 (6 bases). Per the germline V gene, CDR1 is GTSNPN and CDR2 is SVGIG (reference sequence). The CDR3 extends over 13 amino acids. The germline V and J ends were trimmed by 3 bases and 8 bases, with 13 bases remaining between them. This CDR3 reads CAWSHTGIEKLFF. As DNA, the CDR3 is TGTGCCTGGAGCCACACAGGGATAGAAAAACTGTTTTTT.

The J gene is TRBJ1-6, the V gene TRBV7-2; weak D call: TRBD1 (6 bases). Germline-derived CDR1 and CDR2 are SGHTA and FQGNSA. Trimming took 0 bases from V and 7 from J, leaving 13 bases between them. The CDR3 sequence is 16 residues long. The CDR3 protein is CASSLARGRMNSPLHF. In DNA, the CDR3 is TGTGCCAGCAGCTTAGCGCGGGGGCGGATGAATTCACCCCTCCACTTT.

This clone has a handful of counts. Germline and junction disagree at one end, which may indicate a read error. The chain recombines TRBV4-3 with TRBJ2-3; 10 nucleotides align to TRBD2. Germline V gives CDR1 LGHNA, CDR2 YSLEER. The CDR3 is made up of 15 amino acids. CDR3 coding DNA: TGCGCCAGCAGACAAGGACTAGCGGACACAGATACGCAGTATTTT. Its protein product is CASRQGLADTDTQYF.

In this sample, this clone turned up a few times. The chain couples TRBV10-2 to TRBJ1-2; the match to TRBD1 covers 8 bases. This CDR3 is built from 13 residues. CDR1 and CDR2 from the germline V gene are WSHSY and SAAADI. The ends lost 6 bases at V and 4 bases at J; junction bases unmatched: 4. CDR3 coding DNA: TGCGCCAGCAGCTTAGACAGGGGCTATGGCTACACCTTC. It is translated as CASSLDRGYGYTF.

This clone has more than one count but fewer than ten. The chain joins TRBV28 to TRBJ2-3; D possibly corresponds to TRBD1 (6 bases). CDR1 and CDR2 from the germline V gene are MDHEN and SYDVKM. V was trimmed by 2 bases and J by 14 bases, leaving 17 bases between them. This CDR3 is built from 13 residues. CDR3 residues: CASSLRRAGQSYF. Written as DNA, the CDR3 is TGTGCCAGCAGTTTACGGCGGGCCGGACAGTCGTATTTT.

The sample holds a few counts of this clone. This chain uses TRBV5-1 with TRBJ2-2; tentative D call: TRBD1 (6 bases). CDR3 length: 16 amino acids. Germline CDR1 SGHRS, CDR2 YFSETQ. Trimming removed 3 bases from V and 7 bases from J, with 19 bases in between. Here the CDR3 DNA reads TGCGCCAGCAGCTCCGACAGGAAAATTAGGGTCGGGGAGCTGTTTTTT. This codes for CASSSDRKIRVGELFF.

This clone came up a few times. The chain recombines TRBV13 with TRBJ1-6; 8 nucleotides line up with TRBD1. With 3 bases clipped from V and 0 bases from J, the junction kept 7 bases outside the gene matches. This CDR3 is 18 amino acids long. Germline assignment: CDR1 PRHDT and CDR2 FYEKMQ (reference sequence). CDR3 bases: TGTGCCAGCAGCTTGCGGACAGGGTCAAGCTCCTATAATTCACCCCTCCACTTT. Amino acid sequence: CASSLRTGSSSYNSPLHF.

CDR3 sequence reads: CASSFSTDTQYF. The CDR3 nucleotides read TGTGCCAGCAGCTTCAGCACAGATACGCAGTATTTT. V and J are TRBV7-6 and TRBJ2-3, with unresolved D. This CDR3 is 12 amino acids long. The germline V gene has CDR1 SGHVS and CDR2 FNYEAQ. Trimming stripped 3 bases from V and 0 bases from J, with 1 base between.

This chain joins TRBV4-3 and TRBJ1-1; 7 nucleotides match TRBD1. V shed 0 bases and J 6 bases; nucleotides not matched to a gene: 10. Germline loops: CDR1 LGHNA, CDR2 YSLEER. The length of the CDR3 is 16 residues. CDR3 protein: CASSQEDRGGVAEAFF. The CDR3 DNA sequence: TGCGCCAGCAGCCAAGAAGACCGAGGGGGCGTCGCTGAAGCTTTCTTT.

As DNA, the CDR3 is TGTGCCAGCAGCAAAGTCATCTCCGGCGTCGTCGGGGAGCTGTTTTTT. Translated: CASSKVISGVVGELFF. The chain employs TRBV21-1 and TRBJ2-2. TRBV21-1 corresponds to a pseudogene. The CDR3 has 16 amino acids.

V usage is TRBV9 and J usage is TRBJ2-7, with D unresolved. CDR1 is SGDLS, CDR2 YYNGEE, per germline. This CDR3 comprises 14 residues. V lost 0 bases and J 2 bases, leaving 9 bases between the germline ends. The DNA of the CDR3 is TGTGCCAGCAGCGTAGGGAACAGACCCTACGAGCAGTACTTC. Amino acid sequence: CASSVGNRPYEQYF.

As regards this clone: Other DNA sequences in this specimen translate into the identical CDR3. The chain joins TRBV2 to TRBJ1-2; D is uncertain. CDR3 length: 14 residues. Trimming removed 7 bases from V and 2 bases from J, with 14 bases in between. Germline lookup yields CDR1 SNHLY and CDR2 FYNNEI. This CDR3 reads CASKGEGRNYGYTF. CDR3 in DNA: TGTGCCAGCAAGGGAGAGGGTCGGAACTATGGCTACACCTTC.

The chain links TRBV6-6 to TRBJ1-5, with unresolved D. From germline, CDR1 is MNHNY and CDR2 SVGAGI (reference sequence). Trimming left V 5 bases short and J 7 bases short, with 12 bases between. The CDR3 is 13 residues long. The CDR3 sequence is CASSDQRNQPQHF. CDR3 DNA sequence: TGTGCCAGCAGTGATCAGCGGAACCAGCCCCAGCATTTT.

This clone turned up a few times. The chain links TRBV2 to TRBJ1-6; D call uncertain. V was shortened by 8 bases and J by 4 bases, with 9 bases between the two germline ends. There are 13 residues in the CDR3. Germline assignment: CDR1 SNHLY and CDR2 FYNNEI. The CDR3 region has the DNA TGTGCCAGCGGCAGCAATTATAATTCACCCCTCCACTTT. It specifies CASGSNYNSPLHF.

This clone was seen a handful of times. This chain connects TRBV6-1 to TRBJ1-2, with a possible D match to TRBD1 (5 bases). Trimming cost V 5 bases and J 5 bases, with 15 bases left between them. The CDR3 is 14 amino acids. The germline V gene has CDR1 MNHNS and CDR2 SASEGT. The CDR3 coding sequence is TGTGCCAGCAGTCGGGACCTCACTGTTTATGGCTACACCTTC. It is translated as CASSRDLTVYGYTF.

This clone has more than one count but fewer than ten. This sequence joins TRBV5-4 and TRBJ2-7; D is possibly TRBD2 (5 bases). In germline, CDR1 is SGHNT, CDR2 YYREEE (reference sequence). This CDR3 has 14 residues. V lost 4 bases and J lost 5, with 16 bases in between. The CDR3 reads CASSPRGGFNEQYF. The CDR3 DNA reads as TGTGCCAGCAGCCCCCGGGGTGGTTTTAACGAGCAGTACTTC.

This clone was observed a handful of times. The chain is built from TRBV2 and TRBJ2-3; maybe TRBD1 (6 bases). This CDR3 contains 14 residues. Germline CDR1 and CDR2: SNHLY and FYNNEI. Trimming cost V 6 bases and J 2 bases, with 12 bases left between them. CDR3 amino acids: CASRLTGSTDTQYF. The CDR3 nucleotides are TGTGCCAGCAGACTGACAGGTTCCACAGATACGCAGTATTTT.

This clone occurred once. CDR3 residues: CASSRTEGQYF. CDR3 nucleotide sequence: TGTGCCAGCAGCCGGACAGAGGGGCAGTACTTC. The rearrangement uses TRBV11-2 and TRBJ2-7; weak D call: TRBD1 (6 bases). In germline, CDR1 is SGHAT, CDR2 FQNNGV. The V end lost 5 bases, the J end lost 9 bases, and 11 bases lay between the germline ends. CDR3 size: 11 residues.

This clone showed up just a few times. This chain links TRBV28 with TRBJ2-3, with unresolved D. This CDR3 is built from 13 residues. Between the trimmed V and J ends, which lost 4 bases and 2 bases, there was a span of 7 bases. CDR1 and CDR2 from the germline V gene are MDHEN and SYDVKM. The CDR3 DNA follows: TGTGCCAGCAGTTCGCCCAACACAGATACGCAGTATTTT. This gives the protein CASSSPNTDTQYF.

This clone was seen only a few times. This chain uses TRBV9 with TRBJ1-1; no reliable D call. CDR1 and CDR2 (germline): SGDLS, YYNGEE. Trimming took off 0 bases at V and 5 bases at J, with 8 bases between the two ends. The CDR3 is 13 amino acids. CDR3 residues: CASSVGHETEAFF. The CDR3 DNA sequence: TGTGCCAGCAGCGTAGGCCACGAGACTGAAGCTTTCTTT.

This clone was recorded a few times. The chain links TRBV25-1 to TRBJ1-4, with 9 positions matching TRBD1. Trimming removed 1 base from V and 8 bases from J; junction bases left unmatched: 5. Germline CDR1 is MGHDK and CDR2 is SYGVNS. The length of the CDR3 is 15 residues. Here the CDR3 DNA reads TGTGCCAGCAGTGAATCGCGACAGGGGGGGGAAAAACTGTTTTTT. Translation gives CASSESRQGGEKLFF. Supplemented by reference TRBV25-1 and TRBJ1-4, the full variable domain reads EADIYQTPRYLVIGTGKKITLECSQTMGHDKMYWYQQDPGMELHLIHYSYGVNSTEKGDLSSESTVSRIRTEHFPLTLESARPSHTSQYLCASSESRQGGEKLFFGSGTQLSVL.

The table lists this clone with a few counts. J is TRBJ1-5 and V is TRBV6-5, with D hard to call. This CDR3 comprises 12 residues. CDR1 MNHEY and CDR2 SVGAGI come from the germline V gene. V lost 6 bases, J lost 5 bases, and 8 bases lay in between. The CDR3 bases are TGTGCCAGCAGCCCCACCGATCAGCCCCAGCATTTT. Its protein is CASSPTDQPQHF.

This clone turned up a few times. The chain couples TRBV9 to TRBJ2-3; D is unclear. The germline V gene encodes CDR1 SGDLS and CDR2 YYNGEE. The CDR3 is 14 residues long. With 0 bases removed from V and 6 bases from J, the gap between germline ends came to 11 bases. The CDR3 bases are TGTGCCAGCAGCGTAGGAATCAGCTCGGATACGCAGTATTTT. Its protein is CASSVGISSDTQYF.

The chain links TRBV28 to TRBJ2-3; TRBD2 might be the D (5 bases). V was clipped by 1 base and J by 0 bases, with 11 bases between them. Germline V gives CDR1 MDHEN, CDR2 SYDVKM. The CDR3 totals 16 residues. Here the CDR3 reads CASSLFGSGSTDTQYF. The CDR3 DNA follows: TGTGCCAGCAGTTTATTTGGAAGCGGTAGCACAGATACGCAGTATTTT.

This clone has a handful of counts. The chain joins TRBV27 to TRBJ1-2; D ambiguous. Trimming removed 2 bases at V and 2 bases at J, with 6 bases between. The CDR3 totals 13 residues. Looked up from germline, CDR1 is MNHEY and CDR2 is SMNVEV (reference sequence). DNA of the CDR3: TGTGCCAGCAGTTTAAACCCCAACTATGGCTACACCTTC. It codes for CASSLNPNYGYTF.

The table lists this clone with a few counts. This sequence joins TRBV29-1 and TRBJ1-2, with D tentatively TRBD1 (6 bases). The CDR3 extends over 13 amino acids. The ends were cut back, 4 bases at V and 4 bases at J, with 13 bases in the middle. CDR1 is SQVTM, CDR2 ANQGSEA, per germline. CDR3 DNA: TGCAGCGTTGCCACGGGACAAATCTATGGCTACACCTTC. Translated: CSVATGQIYGYTF. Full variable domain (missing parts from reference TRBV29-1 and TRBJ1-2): SAVISQKPSRDICQRGTSLTIQCQVDSQVTMMFWYRQQPGQSLTLIATANQGSEATYESGFVIDKFPISRPNLTFSTLTVSNMSPEDSSIYLCSVATGQIYGYTFGSGTRLTVV.

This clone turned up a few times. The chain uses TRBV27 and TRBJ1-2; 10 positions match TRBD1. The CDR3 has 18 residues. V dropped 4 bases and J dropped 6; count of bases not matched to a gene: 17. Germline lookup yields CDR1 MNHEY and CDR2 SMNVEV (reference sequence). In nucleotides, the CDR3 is TGTGCCAGCAGTTCCTATAAAAATCGGGACAGGGGAATCCATGGCTACACCTTC. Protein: CASSSYKNRDRGIHGYTF.

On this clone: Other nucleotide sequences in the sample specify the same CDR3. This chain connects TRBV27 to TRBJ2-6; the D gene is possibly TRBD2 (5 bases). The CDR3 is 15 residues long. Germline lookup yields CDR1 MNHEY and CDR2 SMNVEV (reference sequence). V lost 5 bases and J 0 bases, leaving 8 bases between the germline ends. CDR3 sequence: CASSLGSSGANVLTF. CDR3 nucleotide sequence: TGTGCCAGCAGTCTGGGGAGCTCTGGGGCCAACGTCCTGACTTTC.

The CDR3 region is CASSAGVGPLHF. CDR3 DNA sequence: TGTGCCAGCAGCGCTGGGGTTGGACCCCTCCACTTT. This chain connects TRBV9 to TRBJ1-6, with D unresolved. This CDR3 region has 12 residues. V was clipped by 3 bases and J by 12 bases, with 10 bases between them. Germline CDR1 is SGDLS and CDR2 is YYNGEE. The full variable domain, completed using reference TRBV9 and TRBJ1-6, is DSGVTQTPKHLITATGQRVTLRCSPRSGDLSVYWYQQSLDQGLQFLIQYYNGEERAKGNILERFSAQQFPDLHSELNLSSLELGDSALYFCASSAGVGPLHFGNGTRLTVT.